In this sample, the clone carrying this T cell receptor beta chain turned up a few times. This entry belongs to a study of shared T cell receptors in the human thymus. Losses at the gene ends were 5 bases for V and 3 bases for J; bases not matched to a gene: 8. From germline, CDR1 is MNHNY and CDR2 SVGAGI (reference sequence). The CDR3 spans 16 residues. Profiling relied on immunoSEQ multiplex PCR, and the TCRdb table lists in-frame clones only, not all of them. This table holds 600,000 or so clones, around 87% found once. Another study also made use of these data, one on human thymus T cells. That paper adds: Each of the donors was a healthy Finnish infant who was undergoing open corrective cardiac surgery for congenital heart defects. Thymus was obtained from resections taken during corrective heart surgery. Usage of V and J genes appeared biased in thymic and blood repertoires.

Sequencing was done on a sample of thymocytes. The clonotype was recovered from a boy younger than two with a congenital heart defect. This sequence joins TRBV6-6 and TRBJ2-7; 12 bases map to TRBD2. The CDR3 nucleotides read TGTGCCAGCAGTCCCGGACTAGCGGGACCAGACTACGAGCAGTACTTC. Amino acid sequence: CASSPGLAGPDYEQYF.